This TCR beta chain comes out of a study of cytomegalovirus exposure and HLA in healthy donors. The donors were healthy bone marrow donors. Germline assignment: CDR1 SEHNR and CDR2 FQNEAQ (reference sequence). This CDR3 is 15 amino acids long. This clone turned up a few times. A junction boundary mismatches the germline segment, possibly from a read error. The study ran its PCR with 60 Vbeta and 13 Jbeta primers. Measured with immunoSEQ multiplex PCR; TCRdb has only the in-frame clones, and not every one. This table has 220,000 or so clones, more than 65% appearing once. The sample was PBMCs. The sequence came from a woman aged 30 to 39 in good health and CMV-seronegative. This chain links TRBV7-9 with TRBJ2-3, with 7 bases that match TRBD2. The CDR3 DNA reads TGTTCCAGCAGCTTATCGGGAGGCCCCCCAGATATACAGTATTTT. This codes for CSSSLSGGPPDIQYF.